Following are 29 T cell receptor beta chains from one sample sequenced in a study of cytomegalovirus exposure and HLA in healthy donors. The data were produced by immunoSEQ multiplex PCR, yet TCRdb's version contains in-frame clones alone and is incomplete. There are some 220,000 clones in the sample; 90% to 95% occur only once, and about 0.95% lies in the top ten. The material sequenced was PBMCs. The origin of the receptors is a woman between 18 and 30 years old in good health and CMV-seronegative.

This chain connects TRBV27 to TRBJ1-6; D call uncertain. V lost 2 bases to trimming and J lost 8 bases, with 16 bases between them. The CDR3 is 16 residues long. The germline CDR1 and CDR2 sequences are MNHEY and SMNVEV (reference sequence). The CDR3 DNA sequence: TGTGCCAGCAGTTTAATCTGGGCAGGCCAGCATTCACCCCTCCACTTT. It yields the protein CASSLIWAGQHSPLHF.

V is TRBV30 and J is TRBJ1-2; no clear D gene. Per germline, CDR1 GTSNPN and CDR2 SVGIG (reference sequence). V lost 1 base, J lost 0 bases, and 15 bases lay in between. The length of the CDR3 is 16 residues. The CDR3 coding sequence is TGTGCCTGGAGTGCCCTTCAAGAGCGGCCTAACTATGGCTACACCTTC. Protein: CAWSALQERPNYGYTF.

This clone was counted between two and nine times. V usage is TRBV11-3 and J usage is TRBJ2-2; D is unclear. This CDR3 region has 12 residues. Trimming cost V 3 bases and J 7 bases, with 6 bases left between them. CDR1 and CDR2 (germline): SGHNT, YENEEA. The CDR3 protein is CASSFSSGELFF. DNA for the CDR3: TGTGCCAGCAGCTTCTCTAGCGGGGAGCTGTTTTTT.

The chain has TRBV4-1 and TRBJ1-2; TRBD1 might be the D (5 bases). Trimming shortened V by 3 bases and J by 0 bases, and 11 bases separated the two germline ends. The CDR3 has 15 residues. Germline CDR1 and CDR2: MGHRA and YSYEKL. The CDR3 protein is CASSQTVPSNYGYTF. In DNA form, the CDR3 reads TGCGCCAGCAGCCAGACAGTTCCCTCTAACTATGGCTACACCTTC.

Written as DNA, the CDR3 is TGTGCCAGCAGTTCGCGACTGGAAGACTACGAGCAGTACTTC. As protein: CASSSRLEDYEQYF. The V call is TRBV7-9, the J call TRBJ2-7; D not resolved. CDR1 and CDR2 (germline): SEHNR, FQNEAQ (reference sequence). Trimming cost V 6 bases and J 3 bases, with 15 bases left between them. This CDR3 spans 14 amino acids. Full variable domain (outside the CDR3, taken from reference TRBV7-9 and TRBJ2-7): DTGVSQNPRHKITKRGQNVTFRCDPISEHNRLYWYRQTLGQGPEFLTYFQNEAQLEKSRLLSDRFSAERPKGSFSTLEIQRTEQGDSAMYLCASSSRLEDYEQYFGPGTRLTVT.

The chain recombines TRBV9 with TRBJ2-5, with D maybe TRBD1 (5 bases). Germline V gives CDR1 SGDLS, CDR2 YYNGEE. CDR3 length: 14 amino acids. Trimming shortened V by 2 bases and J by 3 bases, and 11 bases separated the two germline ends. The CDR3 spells CASSVHPQEETQYF. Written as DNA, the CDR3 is TGTGCCAGCAGCGTCCATCCACAGGAAGAGACCCAGTACTTC.

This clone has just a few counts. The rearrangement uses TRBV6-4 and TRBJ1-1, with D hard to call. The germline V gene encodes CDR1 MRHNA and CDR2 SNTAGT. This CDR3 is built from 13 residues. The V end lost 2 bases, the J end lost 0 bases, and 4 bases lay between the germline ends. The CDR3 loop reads CASSDQVNTEAFF. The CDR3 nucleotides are TGTGCCAGCAGTGACCAGGTGAACACTGAAGCTTTCTTT.

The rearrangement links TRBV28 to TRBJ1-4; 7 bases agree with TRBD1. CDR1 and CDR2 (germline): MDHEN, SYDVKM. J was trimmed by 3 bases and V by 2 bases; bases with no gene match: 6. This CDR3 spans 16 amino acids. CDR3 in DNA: TGTGCCAGCAGTTTACATTTGACAGGGTCTAATGAAAAACTGTTTTTT. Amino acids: CASSLHLTGSNEKLFF.

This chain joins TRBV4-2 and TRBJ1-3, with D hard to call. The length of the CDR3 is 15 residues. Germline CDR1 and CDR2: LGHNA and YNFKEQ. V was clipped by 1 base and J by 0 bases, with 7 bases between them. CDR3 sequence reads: CASSQVSLSGNTIYF. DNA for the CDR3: TGTGCCAGCAGCCAAGTCAGTCTCTCTGGAAACACCATATATTTT.

CDR3 protein: CASSKTSRSTGELFF. CDR3 DNA sequence: TGTGCCAGCAGTAAGACCAGCAGGTCCACCGGGGAGCTGTTTTTT. The J gene is TRBJ2-2, the V gene TRBV28; no clear D. CDR1 is MDHEN and CDR2 is SYDVKM in the germline V gene. The ends were cut back, 5 bases at V and 4 bases at J, with 14 bases in the middle. This CDR3 has 15 amino acids.

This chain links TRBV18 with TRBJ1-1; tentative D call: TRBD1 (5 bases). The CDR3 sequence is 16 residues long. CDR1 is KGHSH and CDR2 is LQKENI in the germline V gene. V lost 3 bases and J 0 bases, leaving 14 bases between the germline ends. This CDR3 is CASSPFTGGMNTEAFF. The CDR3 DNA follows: TGTGCCAGCTCACCCTTCACCGGGGGGATGAACACTGAAGCTTTCTTT.

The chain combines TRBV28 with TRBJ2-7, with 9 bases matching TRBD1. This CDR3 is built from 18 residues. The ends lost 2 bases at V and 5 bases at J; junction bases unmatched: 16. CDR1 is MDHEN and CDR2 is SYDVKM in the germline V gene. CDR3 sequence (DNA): TGTGCCAGCAGTTTAGACACAGGGGGCGCGAGTTCTAGCCACGAGCAGTACTTC. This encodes CASSLDTGGASSSHEQYF.

The CDR3 sequence: CASTPSGVAGYNEQFF. As DNA, the CDR3 is TGTGCCAGCACTCCCTCGGGGGTAGCGGGGTACAATGAGCAGTTCTTC. The V gene is TRBV6-4, the J gene TRBJ2-1, with TRBD2 identical over 8 bases. The germline V gene has CDR1 MRHNA and CDR2 SNTAGT. J lost 4 bases, V lost 7 bases, and 12 bases had no gene match. There are 16 residues in the CDR3.

CDR3 in amino acids: CASSYSGAPGYEQYF. In DNA, the CDR3 is TGTGCCAGCAGTTACTCGGGGGCGCCTGGGTACGAGCAGTACTTC. This chain links TRBV6-5 with TRBJ2-7, with D possibly TRBD1 on 6 matching bases. From germline, CDR1 is MNHEY and CDR2 SVGAGI. CDR3 length equals 15 residues. V lost 0 bases to trimming and J lost 4 bases, with 13 bases between them.

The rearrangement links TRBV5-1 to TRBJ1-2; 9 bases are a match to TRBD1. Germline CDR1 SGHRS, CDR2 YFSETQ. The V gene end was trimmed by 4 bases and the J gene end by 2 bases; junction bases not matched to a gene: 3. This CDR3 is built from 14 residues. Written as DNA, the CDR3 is TGCGCCAGCAGCACGGGACAGGGAAACTATGGCTACACCTTC. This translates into CASSTGQGNYGYTF.

CDR3 protein: CASSWDWPLAEQFF. The CDR3 nucleotides read TGCGCCAGCAGCTGGGACTGGCCCCTTGCGGAGCAGTTCTTC. The rearrangement joins TRBV4-1 to TRBJ2-1, with a weak D call TRBD2 (6 bases). This CDR3 contains 14 residues. Germline loops: CDR1 MGHRA, CDR2 YSYEKL. V was shortened by 5 bases and J by 10 bases, with 18 bases between the two germline ends.

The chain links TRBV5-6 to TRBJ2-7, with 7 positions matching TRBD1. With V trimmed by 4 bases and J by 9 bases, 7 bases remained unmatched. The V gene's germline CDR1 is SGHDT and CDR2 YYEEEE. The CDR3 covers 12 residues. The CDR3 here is CASSPKGAGQYF. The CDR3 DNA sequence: TGTGCCAGCAGCCCTAAGGGGGCTGGGCAGTACTTC.

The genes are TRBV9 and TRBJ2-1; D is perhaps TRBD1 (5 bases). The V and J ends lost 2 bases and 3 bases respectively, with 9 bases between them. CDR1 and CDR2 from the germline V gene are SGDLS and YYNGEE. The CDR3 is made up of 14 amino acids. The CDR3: CASSVDTDYNEQFF. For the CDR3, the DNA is TGTGCCAGCAGCGTGGACACCGACTACAATGAGCAGTTCTTC.

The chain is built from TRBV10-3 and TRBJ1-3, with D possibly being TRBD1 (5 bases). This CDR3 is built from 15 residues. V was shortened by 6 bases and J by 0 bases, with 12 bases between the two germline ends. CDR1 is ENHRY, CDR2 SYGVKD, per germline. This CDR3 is CAISAGPTSGNTIYF. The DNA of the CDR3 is TGTGCCATCAGCGCGGGACCGACCTCTGGAAACACCATATATTTT.

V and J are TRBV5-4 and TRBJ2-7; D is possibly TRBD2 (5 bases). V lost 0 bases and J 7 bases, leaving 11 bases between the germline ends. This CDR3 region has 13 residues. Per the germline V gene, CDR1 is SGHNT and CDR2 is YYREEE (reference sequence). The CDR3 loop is CASSLAPTGEQYF. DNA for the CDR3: TGTGCCAGCAGCTTGGCGCCCACGGGGGAGCAGTACTTC. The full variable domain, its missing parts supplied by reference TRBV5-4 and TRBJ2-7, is ETGVTQSPTHLIKTRGQQVTLRCSSQSGHNTVSWYQQALGQGPQFIFQYYREEENGRGNFPPRFSGLQFPNYSSELNVNALELDDSALYLCASSLAPTGEQYFGPGTRLTVT.

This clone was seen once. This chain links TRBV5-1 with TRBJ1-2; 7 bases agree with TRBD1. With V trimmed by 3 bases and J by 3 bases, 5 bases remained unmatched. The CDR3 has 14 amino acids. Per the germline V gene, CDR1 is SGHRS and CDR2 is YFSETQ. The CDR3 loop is CASSWDQGDYGYTF. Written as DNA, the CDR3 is TGCGCCAGCAGCTGGGACCAGGGGGACTATGGCTACACCTTC.

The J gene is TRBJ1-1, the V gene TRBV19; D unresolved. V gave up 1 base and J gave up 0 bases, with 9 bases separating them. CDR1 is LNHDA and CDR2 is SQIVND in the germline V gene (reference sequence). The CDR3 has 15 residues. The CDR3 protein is CASSIGGPVNTEAFF. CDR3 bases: TGTGCCAGTAGTATAGGAGGGCCCGTGAACACTGAAGCTTTCTTT.

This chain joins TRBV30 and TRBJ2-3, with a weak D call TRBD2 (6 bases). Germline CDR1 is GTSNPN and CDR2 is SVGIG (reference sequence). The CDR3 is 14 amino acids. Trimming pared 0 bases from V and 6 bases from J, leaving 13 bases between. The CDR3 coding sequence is TGTGCCTGGAGTGTGGCCGGGAGAGGGGATACGCAGTATTTT. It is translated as CAWSVAGRGDTQYF. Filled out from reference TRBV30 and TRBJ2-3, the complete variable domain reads SQTIHQWPATLVQPVGSPLSLECTVEGTSNPNLYWYRQAAGRGLQLLFYSVGIGQISSEVPQNLSASRPQDRQFILSSKKLLLSDSGFYLCAWSVAGRGDTQYFGPGTRLTVL.

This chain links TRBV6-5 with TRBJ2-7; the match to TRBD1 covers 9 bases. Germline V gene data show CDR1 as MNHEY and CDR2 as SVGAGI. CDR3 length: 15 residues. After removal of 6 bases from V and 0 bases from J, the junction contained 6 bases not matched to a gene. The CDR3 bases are TGTGCCAGCAGCCCCACAGGGGGCGACTCCTACGAGCAGTACTTC. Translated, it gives CASSPTGGDSYEQYF.

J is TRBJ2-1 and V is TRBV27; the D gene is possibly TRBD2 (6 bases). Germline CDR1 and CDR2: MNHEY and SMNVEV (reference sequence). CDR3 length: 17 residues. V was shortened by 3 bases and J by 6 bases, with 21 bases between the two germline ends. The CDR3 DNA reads TGTGCCAGCAGTTTGCTGAACGGCCTCGCCGGGGGCAATGAGCAGTTCTTC. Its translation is CASSLLNGLAGGNEQFF.

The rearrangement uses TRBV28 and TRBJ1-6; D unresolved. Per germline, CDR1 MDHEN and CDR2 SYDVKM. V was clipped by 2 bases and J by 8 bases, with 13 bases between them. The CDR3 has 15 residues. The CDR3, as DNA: TGTGCCAGCAGTTTAGGCCAGTTTAGCCATTCACCCCTCCACTTT. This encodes CASSLGQFSHSPLHF.

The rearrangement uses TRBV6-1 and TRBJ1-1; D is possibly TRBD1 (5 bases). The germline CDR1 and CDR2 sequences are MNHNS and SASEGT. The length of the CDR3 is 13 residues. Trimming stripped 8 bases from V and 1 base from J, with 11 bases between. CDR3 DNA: TGTGCCAGCGGCGTCACAGGGAACACTGAAGCTTTCTTT. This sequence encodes CASGVTGNTEAFF.

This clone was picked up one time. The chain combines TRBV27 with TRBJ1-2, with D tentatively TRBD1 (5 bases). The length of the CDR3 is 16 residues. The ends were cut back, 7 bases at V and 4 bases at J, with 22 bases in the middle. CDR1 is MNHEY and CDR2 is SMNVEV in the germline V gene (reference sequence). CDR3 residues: CASTSIPAGKSYGYTF. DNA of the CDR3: TGTGCCAGCACCTCCATTCCCGCAGGGAAATCCTATGGCTACACCTTC.

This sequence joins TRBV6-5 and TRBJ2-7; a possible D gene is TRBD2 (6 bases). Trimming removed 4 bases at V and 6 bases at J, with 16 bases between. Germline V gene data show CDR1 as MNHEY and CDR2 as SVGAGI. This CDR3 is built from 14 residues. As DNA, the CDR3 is TGTGCCAGCAGTTTCGCGGGGTCAGGCTTCGAGCAGTACTTC. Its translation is CASSFAGSGFEQYF.